This T cell receptor beta chain originates from a study of identical twins. This clonotype has more than one count but fewer than ten. Its antigen is currently unknown. TCRdb reprocessed the 5' RACE reads via MiXCR and lists one record per CDR3 protein. There are about 550,000 distinct CDR3 sequences in the sample; around 20% occur only once, and approximately 0.52% lies in the top ten. Study outcomes and limitations: Conclusions came from cross-sectional statistical analysis, not from following the same donors. With abundant cord blood beta clonotypes, insertions were fewer; memory repertoires showed no such pattern.

After removal of 4 bases from V and 4 bases from J, the junction contained 8 bases not matched to a gene. The CDR3 covers 16 residues. Germline V lookup: CDR1 SGHRS, CDR2 YFSETQ. These data were also filed under a second study, of yellow fever vaccine responses in identical twins. From that paper: Twins' vaccine T cell responses reportedly seemed partly convergent and partly personalized.

The sequencing sample was made of CD4+ T cells sorted from blood. The genes are TRBV5-1 and TRBJ2-1; TRBD2 aligns across 10 bases. The receptor's source is a woman aged 18-29 years in good health. The CDR3 DNA is TGCGCCAGCAGCCCACAGGGGACTAGCGTTTACAATGAGCAGTTCTTC. Translation: CASSPQGTSVYNEQFF.